The next 10 T cell receptor beta chains were all read from a single sample in a study of T cell repertoires in cytomegalovirus infection. Each CDR3 protein is one row after TCRdb ran MiXCR on the reads. The sample yields around 530,000 distinct CDR3 sequences, 26% seen once. The sequenced sample was PBMCs. The receptors here all came from a human donor in good health (CMV status not recorded). Some clones in this sample may be carry-over from other donors' samples.

In this sample, this clonotype turned up a few times. The gene calls are TRBV7-3 and TRBJ2-1; D is undetermined. Deletions cut 6 bases from V and 8 bases from J, with 14 bases between. CDR3 size: 13 residues. Germline V gives CDR1 SGHTA, CDR2 FQGTGA. Here the CDR3 DNA reads TGTGCCAGCAGTGATATTACGTCAGATGAGCAGTTCTTC. It codes for CASSDITSDEQFF. The variable domain in full, completed from reference TRBV7-3 and TRBJ2-1, reads GAGVSQTPSNKVTEKGKYVELRCDPISGHTALYWYRQSLGQGPEFLIYFQGTGAADDSGLPNDRFFAVRPEGSVSTLKIQRTERGDSAVYLCASSDITSDEQFFGPGTRLTVL.

The V and J genes are TRBV25-1 and TRBJ1-5, with D maybe TRBD1 (6 bases). CDR3 length: 14 residues. The germline CDR1 and CDR2 sequences are MGHDK and SYGVNS. V dropped 3 bases and J dropped 7 bases, with 13 bases sitting between them. The CDR3 protein is CASSDGGARQPQHF. DNA for the CDR3: TGTGCCAGCAGTGACGGGGGGGCTCGGCAGCCCCAGCATTTT. Looking up the rest from reference TRBV25-1 and TRBJ1-5 gives the full variable domain: EADIYQTPRYLVIGTGKKITLECSQTMGHDKMYWYQQDPGMELHLIHYSYGVNSTEKGDLSSESTVSRIRTEHFPLTLESARPSHTSQYLCASSDGGARQPQHFGDGTRLSIL.

This clonotype was counted ten times or more. A junction boundary mismatches the germline segment, possibly from a read error. V and J are TRBV5-1 and TRBJ2-1; TRBD2 matches 10 bases. This CDR3 comprises 15 residues. Germline V lookup: CDR1 SGHRS, CDR2 YFSETQ. DNA for the CDR3: TGTGCCAGCAGCTCACTAGCGGGATCCTACAATGAGCAGTTCTTC. It encodes CASSSLAGSYNEQFF.

This clonotype was counted only a few times. This CDR3 is CASSNGLPSRNEQFF. CDR3 in DNA: TGTGCCAGCAGCAATGGACTTCCGAGTCGGAATGAGCAGTTCTTC. This chain joins TRBV7-2 and TRBJ2-1; a weak D match, TRBD2 (5 bases). There are 15 residues in the CDR3. Germline-derived CDR1 and CDR2 are SGHTA and FQGNSA. Trimming took 5 bases from V and 7 from J, leaving 18 bases between them.

This clonotype was counted between two and nine times. The rearrangement links TRBV6-2 or TRBV6-3 to TRBJ1-5; no reliable D call. The V gene lost 10 bases and the J gene lost 0 bases, with 7 bases spanning the gap. The CDR3 totals 12 residues. Germline-derived CDR1 and CDR2 are MNHEY and SVGEGT. The DNA of the CDR3 is TGTGCCACCGCAGGTAGCAATCAGCCCCAGCATTTT. It codes for CATAGSNQPQHF.

This clonotype was seen a single time. The chain links TRBV2 to TRBJ2-3, with D unclear. Trimming shortened V by 1 base and J by 11 bases, and 10 bases separated the two germline ends. Germline V lookup: CDR1 SNHLY, CDR2 FYNNEI. The CDR3 is 12 amino acids. CDR3 in DNA: TGTGCCAGCAGTGAAGACTTCCTAAGGCAGTATTTT. The encoded protein is CASSEDFLRQYF.

This clonotype was observed at least ten times. This chain connects TRBV7-2 to TRBJ1-3, with D hard to call. The CDR3 is 14 amino acids. CDR1 is SGHTA and CDR2 is FQGNSA in the germline V gene. The V gene lost 3 bases and the J gene lost 2 bases, with 8 bases spanning the gap. The CDR3 sequence is CASSFDLTGNTIYF. In nucleotides, the CDR3 is TGTGCCAGCAGCTTCGACCTCACTGGAAACACCATATATTTT. Filled out from reference TRBV7-2 and TRBJ1-3, the complete variable domain reads GAGVSQSPSNKVTEKGKDVELRCDPISGHTALYWYRQSLGQGLEFLIYFQGNSAPDKSGLPSDRFSAERTGGSVSTLTIQRTQQEDSAVYLCASSFDLTGNTIYFGEGSWLTVV.

The gene calls are TRBV7-3 and TRBJ2-5; TRBD2 matches 7 bases. This CDR3 comprises 15 residues. J gave up 4 bases and V 0 bases, and 5 bases lay outside the gene matches. Looked up from germline, CDR1 is SGHTA and CDR2 is FQGTGA. The CDR3 protein is CASSLTGGPIETQYF. The CDR3 DNA follows: TGTGCCAGCAGCTTAACGGGAGGGCCAATAGAGACCCAGTACTTC.

The chain is built from TRBV19 and TRBJ2-2; 7 bases fit TRBD1. This CDR3 has 15 amino acids. V shed 8 bases and J 0 bases; nucleotides not matched to a gene: 6. From germline, CDR1 is LNHDA and CDR2 SQIVND (reference sequence). This CDR3 is CASRPQGANTGELFF. CDR3 in DNA: TGTGCCAGTCGCCCTCAGGGGGCGAACACCGGGGAGCTGTTTTTT. Looking up the rest from reference TRBV19 and TRBJ2-2 gives the full variable domain: DGGITQSPKYLFRKEGQNVTLSCEQNLNHDAMYWYRQDPGQGLRLIYYSQIVNDFQKGDIAEGYSVSREKKESFPLTVTSAQKNPTAFYLCASRPQGANTGELFFGEGSRLTVL.

The chain is built from TRBV4-3 and TRBJ2-1; the D is unclear. In germline, CDR1 is LGHNA, CDR2 YSLEER. The CDR3 has 16 amino acids. V lost 1 base and J lost 2, with 12 bases in between. The CDR3 bases are TGCGCCAGCAGCCAAGCGGCCGGACCCCCCTACAATGAGCAGTTCTTC. Translation gives CASSQAAGPPYNEQFF.